The 19 T cell receptor beta chains below were found in one sample sequenced in a study of identical twins. TCRdb used MiXCR to reprocess the 5' RACE reads, holding one entry per CDR3 protein. The table has fewer than 550,000 distinct CDR3 sequences, about 13% seen once. These records were also assigned to another study, of yellow fever vaccine responses in identical twins.

Material for sequencing was CD4+ T cells sorted from blood. These receptors came from a woman between 18 and 29 years old in good health.

In its sample, this clonotype was seen a few times. The genes are TRBV28 and TRBJ2-5, with a tentative D call TRBD1 (6 bases). This CDR3 has 13 amino acids. V lost 5 bases and J 8 bases, leaving 15 bases between the germline ends. Germline V lookup: CDR1 MDHEN, CDR2 SYDVKM. CDR3 protein: CASSRSGHTTQYF. DNA of the CDR3: TGTGCCAGCAGTAGGTCGGGACATACTACCCAGTACTTC.

The gene calls are TRBV6-2 or TRBV6-3 and TRBJ2-7; D is perhaps TRBD1 (6 bases). The CDR3 contains 16 residues. CDR1 and CDR2 from the germline V gene are MNHEY and SVGEGT. V shed 2 bases and J shed 4 bases, with 18 bases lying between them. The CDR3 DNA reads as TGTGCCAGCAGTTACGGGACACCCCCTCGGTGGTACGAGCAGTACTTC. Its protein is CASSYGTPPRWYEQYF.

The chain combines TRBV20-1 with TRBJ2-3; tentative D call: TRBD2 (6 bases). The V end was cut by 0 bases, the J end by 0 bases, with 7 bases between. There are 14 residues in the CDR3. CDR1 is DFQATT, CDR2 SNEGSKA, per germline (reference sequence). The CDR3 reads CSARDGGSTDTQYF. CDR3 bases: TGCAGTGCTAGAGATGGGGGGAGCACAGATACGCAGTATTTT.

The chain links TRBV5-8 to TRBJ2-7; 7 bases align to TRBD1. The CDR3 runs 15 residues. Germline CDR1 SGHTS, CDR2 YDEGEE. The trim removed 3 bases at V and 2 bases at J, leaving 8 bases unmatched. This chain's CDR3 is CASSSTGTVPYEQYF. The CDR3 bases are TGTGCCAGCAGCTCGACCGGGACAGTGCCCTACGAGCAGTACTTC.

The V gene is TRBV7-7, the J gene TRBJ2-2; D uncertain. Germline V gives CDR1 SSHAT, CDR2 FNYEAQ (reference sequence). The CDR3 is 12 amino acids. The CDR3 loop reads CATGRNTGELFF. The DNA for the CDR3 is TGTGCTACCGGAAGGAACACCGGGGAGCTGTTTTTT.

This clonotype appeared a few times. This chain connects TRBV2 to TRBJ2-4; TRBD2 agrees at 15 bases. Trimming cost V 3 bases and J 7 bases; bases outside gene matches: 1. The germline CDR1 and CDR2 sequences are SNHLY and FYNNEI. CDR3 length: 15 residues. The CDR3 DNA is TGTGCCAGCAGTGAGGGGACTAGCGGGAGGAACATTCAGTACTTC. Amino acid sequence: CASSEGTSGRNIQYF.

This chain uses TRBV6-2 or TRBV6-3 with TRBJ2-2; possible D gene TRBD2, 7 bases. In germline, CDR1 is MNHEY, CDR2 SVGEGT. V was trimmed by 11 bases and J by 9 bases, leaving 10 bases between them. This CDR3 contains 10 residues. The CDR3 here is CAAGARELFF. CDR3 coding DNA: TGTGCCGCGGGGGCCCGGGAGCTGTTTTTT.

This clonotype was counted between two and nine times. This chain uses TRBV28 with TRBJ2-5, with 16 bases that match TRBD2. The trim removed 7 bases at V and 5 bases at J, leaving 10 bases unmatched. Germline CDR1 and CDR2: MDHEN and SYDVKM. This CDR3 is built from 17 residues. The CDR3 DNA reads TGTGCCAGCACGGGGACTAGCGGGGGGGCCGCGTTGGAGACCCAGTACTTC. Protein product: CASTGTSGGAALETQYF.

This clonotype was seen a handful of times. V is TRBV10-1 and J is TRBJ2-2; D remains ambiguous. From germline, CDR1 is WNHNN and CDR2 SYGVQD (reference sequence). The CDR3 has 14 amino acids. V gave up 2 bases and J gave up 1 base, with 5 bases separating them. The CDR3 DNA sequence: TGCGCCAGCAGTGAGCAGTTGAACACCGGGGAGCTGTTTTTT. This sequence encodes CASSEQLNTGELFF.

This clonotype was observed many times. V usage is TRBV5-1 and J usage is TRBJ1-5; D is possibly TRBD1 (5 bases). The CDR3 extends over 15 amino acids. Trimming took 4 bases from V and 0 from J, leaving 11 bases between them. Per germline, CDR1 SGHRS and CDR2 YFSETQ. The CDR3 region has the DNA TGCGCCAGCAGCCCCACAGGAGATAGCAATCAGCCCCAGCATTTT. Residues: CASSPTGDSNQPQHF.

This clonotype was seen many times. The V and J genes are TRBV7-8 and TRBJ2-3, with D possibly being TRBD1 (6 bases). This CDR3 contains 15 residues. Germline CDR1 and CDR2: SGHVS and FQNEAQ. V was cut by 5 bases and J by 0 bases, with 12 bases left in between. The CDR3 protein is CASSPRQGSTDTQYF. CDR3 nucleotide sequence: TGTGCCAGCAGCCCTCGGCAGGGGAGCACAGATACGCAGTATTTT. The variable domain in full, completed from reference TRBV7-8 and TRBJ2-3, reads GAGVSQSPRYKVAKRGQDVALRCDPISGHVSLFWYQQALGQGPEFLTYFQNEAQLDKSGLPSDRFFAERPEGSVSTLKIQRTQQEDSAVYLCASSPRQGSTDTQYFGPGTRLTVL.

The V call is TRBV9, the J call TRBJ1-2, with D tentatively TRBD1 (6 bases). Germline CDR1 SGDLS, CDR2 YYNGEE. The CDR3 spans 15 residues. Between the trimmed V and J ends, which lost 0 bases and 7 bases, there was a span of 16 bases. CDR3: CASSVATGGGRGYTF. In nucleotides, the CDR3 is TGTGCCAGCAGCGTAGCTACCGGGGGCGGCCGTGGCTACACCTTC.

This clonotype was detected a few times. The J gene is TRBJ1-5, the V gene TRBV24-1, with TRBD1 matching over 10 bases. V lost 4 bases, J lost 7 bases, and 6 bases stayed unmatched. This CDR3 region has 15 residues. Germline assignment: CDR1 KGHDR and CDR2 SFDVKD. The chain's CDR3 is CATSETGGLGQPQHF. In nucleotides, the CDR3 is TGTGCCACCAGTGAGACAGGGGGCCTTGGGCAGCCCCAGCATTTT.

This clonotype showed up many times. The gene calls are TRBV12-3 or TRBV12-4 and TRBJ2-5; D unresolved. The CDR3 is 14 residues long. V shed 8 bases and J shed 0 bases, with 13 bases lying between them. The CDR3 DNA sequence: TGTGCCAGCGGCCATCTCTCGTACCAAGAGACCCAGTACTTC. It yields the protein CASGHLSYQETQYF.

The chain employs TRBV27 and TRBJ1-5, with 7 nucleotides matching TRBD1. The CDR3 length is 14 residues. With 3 bases clipped from V and 7 bases from J, the junction kept 6 bases outside the gene matches. In germline, CDR1 is MNHEY, CDR2 SMNVEV (reference sequence). CDR3 region: CASSFKGAEQPQHF. CDR3 DNA sequence: TGTGCCAGCAGTTTTAAGGGGGCGGAGCAGCCCCAGCATTTT.

J is TRBJ2-5 and V is TRBV3-1; possibly TRBD1 for D (5 bases). Germline loops: CDR1 LGHDT, CDR2 YNNKEL (reference sequence). The CDR3 is 16 residues long. With 0 bases removed from V and 5 bases from J, the gap between germline ends came to 16 bases. The chain's CDR3 is CASSQDRSGWVETQYF. In nucleotides, the CDR3 is TGTGCCAGCAGCCAAGATCGGTCAGGGTGGGTCGAGACCCAGTACTTC.

The chain links TRBV6-1 to TRBJ2-7, with TRBD1 matching 9 bases. The CDR3 consists of 14 residues. Per the germline V gene, CDR1 is MNHNS and CDR2 is SASEGT. The junction had 7 bases not matched to a gene; V was cut back by 4 bases and J by 6 bases. The CDR3, as DNA: TGTGCCAGCAGTGGGACAGGGGTTGTGGGCGAGCAGTACTTC. Protein: CASSGTGVVGEQYF.

This chain connects TRBV4-3 to TRBJ2-1, with TRBD2 matching 7 bases. V shed 1 base, J shed 0 bases, and the junction held 3 bases outside the gene matches. The CDR3 extends over 16 amino acids. The germline gives CDR1 LGHNA, CDR2 YSLEER. CDR3 sequence: CASSQVGTISYNEQFF. CDR3 in DNA: TGCGCCAGCAGCCAAGTCGGGACTATCTCCTACAATGAGCAGTTCTTC.

V usage is TRBV28 and J usage is TRBJ2-1, with 8 bases fitting TRBD2. The junction had 11 bases not matched to a gene; V was cut back by 5 bases and J by 5 bases. The V gene's germline CDR1 is MDHEN and CDR2 SYDVKM. CDR3 length: 16 amino acids. The CDR3 sequence: CASSEIGGGKNNEQFF. Here the CDR3 DNA reads TGTGCCAGCAGTGAAATCGGGGGGGGGAAGAACAATGAGCAGTTCTTC.